This T cell receptor beta chain was documented in a study of glioma-infiltrating T cells after dendritic cell vaccination. Input was 2 ug genomic DNA, or all available if less. Sequencing was performed with immunoSEQ multiplex PCR; in TCRdb, only in-frame clones are kept and a portion is missing. Among 80,000 to 95,000 clones listed, more than 70% were seen once. The germline gives CDR1 MDHEN, CDR2 SYDVKM. Trimming left V 10 bases short and J 2 bases short, with 15 bases between. The length of the CDR3 is 13 residues. This clonotype was obtained from a human donor with glioblastoma. The sequencing here drew on blood, taken before dendritic cell vaccination. The chain recombines TRBV28 with TRBJ2-7; tentative D call: TRBD2 (5 bases). CDR3 in amino acids: CATLSEAPYEQYF. The CDR3, as DNA: TGTGCCACCCTATCGGAGGCCCCCTACGAGCAGTACTTC.